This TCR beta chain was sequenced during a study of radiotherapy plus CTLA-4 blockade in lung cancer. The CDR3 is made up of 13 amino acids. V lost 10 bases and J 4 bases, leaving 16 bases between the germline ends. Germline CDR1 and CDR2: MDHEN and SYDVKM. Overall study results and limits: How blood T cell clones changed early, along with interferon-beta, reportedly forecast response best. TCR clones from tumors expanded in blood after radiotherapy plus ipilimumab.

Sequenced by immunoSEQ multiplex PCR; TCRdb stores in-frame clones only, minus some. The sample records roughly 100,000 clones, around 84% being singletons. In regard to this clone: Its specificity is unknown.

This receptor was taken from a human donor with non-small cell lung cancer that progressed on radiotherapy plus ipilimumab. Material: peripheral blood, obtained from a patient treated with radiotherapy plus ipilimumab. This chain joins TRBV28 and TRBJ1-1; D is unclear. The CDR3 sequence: CATYRGSSTEAFF. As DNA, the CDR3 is TGTGCCACCTACCGGGGTTCTAGCACTGAAGCTTTCTTT.